This TCR beta chain was sequenced in a study of cytomegalovirus exposure and HLA in healthy donors. Whole-study results and caveats: A cluster of highly shared sequence variants was likely a sequencing artifact. Most TCRs appeared rarely, but some public TCRs recurred in many donors. The listing of roughly 160 TCR beta chains classed them as cytomegalovirus-associated. Earlier results showed most TCR beta V segments being productive about 90% or about 30% of the time.

As for this clone: Antigen specificity is unknown. A read error may account for a junction end that differs from germline.

The PCR used 60 Vbeta and 13 Jbeta primers. Assay used: immunoSEQ multiplex PCR; TCRdb lists only in-frame clones, some missing. This table has some 140,000 clones, approximately 80% appearing once. From germline, CDR1 is ENHRY and CDR2 SYGVKD. The CDR3 totals 15 residues. This clonotype originated in a woman aged 45-65 years in good health and CMV-seropositive. The rearrangement links TRBV10-3 to TRBJ2-6; D is perhaps TRBD1 (5 bases). The material sequenced was PBMCs. CDR3 nucleotides: TGTGCCATCAGTACCCCTCGCTCTGGGGCCAACGGCCTGACTTTC. It yields the protein CAISTPRSGANGLTF.